The sequence of this T cell receptor (beta chain) was determined in a study of identifying expanded T cells in peripheral blood. Concerning this clone itself: Its target is unknown.

Generated by immunoSEQ multiplex PCR, the TCRdb table keeps only in-frame clones and is missing some. Among about 58,000 clones listed, roughly 90% were seen once. Study results and limitations: Over two and four weeks, about 15 and 19 clones changed, versus approximately 1.2 between replicates.

Germline CDR1 MNHNY, CDR2 SVGAGI (reference sequence). The CDR3 loop spans 14 amino acids. V was shortened by 5 bases and J by 0 bases, with 11 bases between the two germline ends. Collection occurred without any documented infections or immune events in donors. The chain employs TRBV6-6 and TRBJ2-7; no reliable D call. This sequence was found in a person between 18 and 75 years old in good health. The material sequenced was blood. The CDR3 sequence is CASSGRTGSYEQYF. CDR3 nucleotides: TGTGCCAGCAGTGGAAGGACCGGCTCCTACGAGCAGTACTTC.